Shown below are 28 T cell receptor beta chains from a single sample sequenced in a study of blood T cell repertoires in COVID-19. The table came from immunoSEQ multiplex PCR; TCRdb's copy has only in-frame clones and leaves some out. Seen here are approximately 210,000 clones, around 80% observed once, and the top ten hold around 4%. The specimen was PBMCs or T cells enriched from blood (not recorded which). All receptors derive from a man aged 25 to 40 with acute COVID-19.

The J gene is TRBJ2-5, the V gene TRBV9; maybe TRBD2 (6 bases). The germline gives CDR1 SGDLS, CDR2 YYNGEE. The CDR3 is 16 residues long. Trimming removed 3 bases from V and 4 bases from J, with 19 bases in between. CDR3 sequence: CASSASGGAGRETQYF. In nucleotides, the CDR3 is TGTGCCAGCAGCGCATCCGGGGGTGCTGGACGAGAGACCCAGTACTTC.

The genes are TRBV15 and TRBJ1-1; the D is unclear. Germline V gene data show CDR1 as LNHNV and CDR2 as YYDKDF (reference sequence). V lost 0 bases to trimming and J lost 2 bases, with 10 bases between them. This CDR3 contains 15 residues. This CDR3 is CATSRDWSGNTEAFF. In nucleotides, the CDR3 is TGTGCCACCAGCAGAGATTGGTCAGGTAACACTGAAGCTTTCTTT.

This rearrangement joins TRBV30 to TRBJ2-3; 9 bases agree with TRBD2. The CDR3 consists of 16 residues. V lost 3 bases and J lost 1; bases outside the gene matches: 8. Per the germline V gene, CDR1 is GTSNPN and CDR2 is SVGIG (reference sequence). CDR3 sequence: CAWRTSGGQGTDTQYF. CDR3 bases: TGTGCCTGGAGGACGAGCGGGGGGCAGGGCACAGATACGCAGTATTTT.

This clone was seen only once. The chain employs TRBV30 and TRBJ1-2, with 8 nucleotides matching TRBD1. The CDR3 runs to 15 residues. Germline V gives CDR1 GTSNPN, CDR2 SVGIG (reference sequence). The junction had 11 bases not matched to a gene; V was cut back by 0 bases and J by 8 bases. CDR3 sequence: CAWSVVRTGGRGYTF. The CDR3 DNA sequence: TGTGCCTGGAGTGTAGTCCGTACAGGGGGGAGAGGCTACACCTTC.

The J gene is TRBJ2-1, the V gene TRBV18, with TRBD2 matching over 8 bases. J was trimmed by 9 bases and V by 3 bases; bases with no gene match: 7. The CDR3 extends over 14 amino acids. Germline V lookup: CDR1 KGHSH, CDR2 LQKENI. For the CDR3, the DNA is TGTGCCAGCTCACCCCACGGGGGGGTGGTTGAGCAGTTCTTC. This gives the protein CASSPHGGVVEQFF.

V gene TRBV3-1 (or the pseudogene TRBV3-2) combines with J gene TRBJ2-7, with 9 bases lining up with TRBD2. V gave up 1 base and J gave up 8 bases; unmatched junction bases: 9. Per the germline V gene, CDR1 is LGHDT and CDR2 is YNNKEL (reference sequence). CDR3 length: 15 residues. The CDR3 sequence is CASSQGGTSSFQQYF. CDR3 in DNA: TGTGCCAGCAGCCAAGGCGGGACTAGCTCGTTCCAGCAGTACTTC.

The V call is TRBV30, the J call TRBJ1-1; 9 nucleotides agree with TRBD1. There are 17 residues in the CDR3. Trimming cost V 0 bases and J 4 bases; bases outside gene matches: 12. Germline CDR1 is GTSNPN and CDR2 is SVGIG (reference sequence). The CDR3 loop is CAWSVISGQGFATEAFF. The CDR3 bases are TGTGCCTGGAGTGTAATATCGGGACAGGGTTTCGCCACTGAAGCTTTCTTT.

The rearrangement links TRBV30 to TRBJ1-2; no clear D gene. Trimming cost V 0 bases and J 4 bases, with 6 bases left between them. Germline V gene sequence: CDR1 GTSNPN, CDR2 SVGIG (reference sequence). The CDR3 extends over 12 amino acids. The chain's CDR3 is CAWSVHSYGYTF. In DNA form, the CDR3 reads TGTGCCTGGAGTGTTCATAGCTATGGCTACACCTTC.

The V gene is TRBV11-2, the J gene TRBJ1-1, with D possibly matching TRBD1 (6 bases). Trimming shortened V by 5 bases and J by 1 base, and 14 bases separated the two germline ends. Germline V lookup: CDR1 SGHAT, CDR2 FQNNGV. The CDR3 totals 15 residues. The CDR3 is CASSPSRDKNTEAFF. CDR3 in DNA: TGTGCCAGCAGCCCGAGCAGGGACAAGAACACTGAAGCTTTCTTT.

This clone showed up just a few times. The V and J genes are TRBV7-2 and TRBJ2-5; tentative D call: TRBD1 (5 bases). Looked up from germline, CDR1 is SGHTA and CDR2 is FQGNSA. CDR3 size: 15 residues. V lost 1 base to trimming and J lost 5 bases, with 14 bases between them. The CDR3 region has the DNA TGTGCCAGCAGCTTAGTAGTGGGGCTGGGTGAGACCCAGTACTTC. As protein: CASSLVVGLGETQYF.

The rearrangement uses TRBV6-5 and TRBJ1-2; TRBD1 aligns across 9 bases. From germline, CDR1 is MNHEY and CDR2 SVGAGI. CDR3 length equals 15 residues. The junction had 5 bases not matched to a gene; V was cut back by 6 bases and J by 0 bases. The CDR3: CASRPQGAANYGYTF. The CDR3 bases are TGTGCCAGCAGACCACAGGGGGCAGCTAACTATGGCTACACCTTC.

The chain carries TRBV12-5 and TRBJ2-1; D is ambiguous. Trimming took 0 bases from V and 7 from J, leaving 7 bases between them. The germline gives CDR1 LGHNT, CDR2 FRNRAP. The length of the CDR3 is 13 residues. The CDR3 region is CASGLVAVNEQFF. CDR3 DNA sequence: TGTGCTAGTGGTTTGGTGGCGGTGAATGAGCAGTTCTTC.

The genes are TRBV27 and TRBJ1-4; D unclear. Germline V gives CDR1 MNHEY, CDR2 SMNVEV (reference sequence). The CDR3 has 17 amino acids. Trimming stripped 2 bases from V and 0 bases from J, with 13 bases between. The CDR3 DNA is TGTGCCAGCAGTTTAAGTTTGGCACTAGCAACTAATGAAAAACTGTTTTTT. Translating it yields CASSLSLALATNEKLFF.

This clone was observed a single time. The V and J genes are TRBV12-3 or TRBV12-4 and TRBJ2-7, with 8 bases fitting TRBD1. J lost 4 bases, V lost 5 bases, and 4 bases had no gene match. CDR3 length: 13 residues. The CDR3 protein is CASSPGDRYEQYF. CDR3 nucleotides: TGTGCCAGCAGTCCCGGGGACAGGTACGAGCAGTACTTC.

The rearrangement uses TRBV5-4 and TRBJ1-6, with TRBD1 matching over 10 bases. The trim removed 4 bases at V and 7 bases at J, leaving 5 bases unmatched. The germline gives CDR1 SGHNT, CDR2 YYREEE (reference sequence). The CDR3 loop spans 15 amino acids. The CDR3 DNA sequence: TGTGCCAGCAGCCCGGGACAGGGGACGAATTCACCCCTCCACTTT. Protein: CASSPGQGTNSPLHF.

V gene TRBV28 combines with J gene TRBJ2-3, with D perhaps matching TRBD2 (6 bases). The CDR3 runs to 14 residues. V shed 10 bases and J shed 1 base, with 15 bases lying between them. The germline gives CDR1 MDHEN, CDR2 SYDVKM. The CDR3 is CATQDGGRTDTQYF. In DNA, the CDR3 is TGTGCCACCCAGGATGGAGGGCGCACAGATACGCAGTATTTT.

The gene calls are TRBV6-6 and TRBJ1-6; possibly TRBD1 for D (6 bases). Germline assignment: CDR1 MNHNY and CDR2 SVGAGI (reference sequence). Trimming cost V 0 bases and J 10 bases, with 10 bases left between them. The CDR3 spans 14 residues. Written as DNA, the CDR3 is TGTGCCAGCAGTTACTCGGGGGCAAGCTCACCCCTCCACTTT. Protein sequence: CASSYSGASSPLHF.

The chain combines TRBV9 with TRBJ1-5; D is undetermined. The CDR3 contains 15 residues. CDR1 is SGDLS, CDR2 YYNGEE, per germline. Trimming took 5 bases from V and 4 from J, leaving 16 bases between them. Here the CDR3 DNA reads TGTGCCAGCAGTAGGGAGGGTGAAAGGAATCAGCCCCAGCATTTT. This sequence encodes CASSREGERNQPQHF.

This clone showed up just once. V usage is TRBV25-1 and J usage is TRBJ1-5; 8 positions match TRBD1. The J segment lost 3 bases and the V segment lost 6 bases, leaving 4 bases of the junction unmatched. Germline lookup yields CDR1 MGHDK and CDR2 SYGVNS. The CDR3 is 14 residues long. The CDR3 DNA reads TGTGCCAGCAGCGACAGGGGTCCCAATCAGCCCCAGCATTTT. This gives the protein CASSDRGPNQPQHF.

Turning to this clone: Given the absence of the conserved phenylalanine or tryptophan at the CDR3 end, a read error is likely. The DNA is omitted, as the CDR3 cannot be located on it reliably, and the CDR3 follows TCRdb's listing. This sequence joins TRBV10-3 and TRBJ1-4; the DNA was not used to check the table's D call, TRBD1. Germline-derived CDR1 and CDR2 are ENHRY and SYGVKD. The CDR3 is 16 amino acids long, termini counted. This chain's CDR3 is CAISESDPGTVVRALV.

V gene TRBV27 combines with J gene TRBJ1-5; D is unclear. Germline CDR1 and CDR2: MNHEY and SMNVEV (reference sequence). The CDR3 loop spans 14 amino acids. Trimming took off 6 bases at V and 0 bases at J, with 9 bases between the two ends. The CDR3 region has the DNA TGTGCCAGCAGCCCGACAACTAGCAATCAGCCCCAGCATTTT. Encoded protein: CASSPTTSNQPQHF.

The J gene is TRBJ1-2, the V gene TRBV2, with 8 bases matching TRBD1. Germline V CDR1 and CDR2: SNHLY, FYNNEI. The CDR3 runs to 15 residues. Trimming cost V 6 bases and J 8 bases; bases outside gene matches: 14. The CDR3 spells CASSLTGVVSKGYTF. The DNA of the CDR3 is TGTGCCAGCAGCCTGACAGGGGTGGTTTCAAAAGGCTACACCTTC.

The rearrangement uses TRBV5-1 and TRBJ2-3; possible D gene TRBD1, 5 bases. The germline gives CDR1 SGHRS, CDR2 YFSETQ. The ends were cut back, 2 bases at V and 2 bases at J, with 12 bases in the middle. The CDR3 loop spans 15 amino acids. The CDR3 loop is CASSFEGANTDTQYF. The CDR3 DNA sequence: TGCGCCAGCAGCTTCGAAGGGGCGAACACAGATACGCAGTATTTT.

The rearrangement joins TRBV2 to TRBJ1-5; tentative D call: TRBD1 (5 bases). From germline, CDR1 is SNHLY and CDR2 FYNNEI. This CDR3 is 14 amino acids long. Trimming removed 7 bases at V and 5 bases at J, with 15 bases between. The CDR3 loop reads CASTQGAKDQPQHF. The CDR3 nucleotides are TGTGCCAGCACTCAAGGGGCTAAGGATCAGCCCCAGCATTTT. Looking up the rest from reference TRBV2 and TRBJ1-5 gives the full variable domain: EPEVTQTPSHQVTQMGQEVILRCVPISNHLYFYWYRQILGQKVEFLVSFYNNEISEKSEIFDDQFSVERPDGSNFTLKIRSTKLEDSAMYFCASTQGAKDQPQHFGDGTRLSIL.

Here the CDR3 reads CASSLDSLTEAFF. The CDR3 DNA sequence: TGTGCCAGCAGCTTAGACTCCCTCACTGAAGCTTTCTTT. The chain recombines TRBV11-2 with TRBJ1-1; D is unclear. Germline V lookup: CDR1 SGHAT, CDR2 FQNNGV. The CDR3 is 13 residues long. With 0 bases removed from V and 4 bases from J, the gap between germline ends came to 6 bases.

This clone was recorded a few times. This sequence joins TRBV4-1 and TRBJ1-2; D is ambiguous. CDR3 length: 15 residues. V was trimmed by 4 bases and J by 6 bases, leaving 18 bases between them. The germline V gene encodes CDR1 MGHRA and CDR2 YSYEKL. The CDR3 bases are TGCGCCAGCAGCCCTAACGAGGTGGGTAAGGATGGCTACACCTTC. This translates into CASSPNEVGKDGYTF.

The V call is TRBV11-2, the J call TRBJ2-2; 9 bases fit TRBD1. From germline, CDR1 is SGHAT and CDR2 FQNNGV. Trimming removed 2 bases from V and 1 base from J; junction bases left unmatched: 5. This CDR3 spans 17 amino acids. The CDR3 here is CASSLRRQGGNTGELFF. As DNA, the CDR3 is TGTGCCAGCAGCTTACGGCGACAGGGGGGGAACACCGGGGAGCTGTTTTTT.

The gene calls are TRBV7-6 and TRBJ2-2; maybe TRBD1 (5 bases). The germline V gene encodes CDR1 SGHVS and CDR2 FNYEAQ. The CDR3 runs 15 residues. Trimming took off 5 bases at V and 2 bases at J, with 12 bases between the two ends. The CDR3 sequence is CASSRTSINTGELFF. Written as DNA, the CDR3 is TGTGCCAGCAGCCGGACATCAATTAACACCGGGGAGCTGTTTTTT.